This TCR beta chain derives from a study of monozygotic twins with inflammatory bowel disease. The CDR3 runs to 15 residues. Germline V gene data show CDR1 as MNHNS and CDR2 as SASEGT. Study observations and caveats: Healthy twins showed more clonotype sharing with others than IBD patients, especially patients with disease activity.

Worth noting for this clonotype: As yet, its antigen is unknown.

Donors gave about 2.5 ml of blood apiece. UMIs that had a 6-nucleotide sample barcode were put in using template switching. Using the 5' RACE reads, TCRdb records one entry per CDR3 protein without DNA. This sample's clone table lists 95,000 to 110,000 distinct CDR3 sequences. The chain employs TRBV6-1 and TRBJ2-7; TCRdb's D call, TRBD2, is unchecked because there is no DNA. The clonotype originates from a human donor with ulcerative colitis or Crohn's disease, or a healthy co-twin of an affected twin (not recorded which). The sequenced sample consisted of blood. The CDR3 is CASSKGTSGDYEQYF.